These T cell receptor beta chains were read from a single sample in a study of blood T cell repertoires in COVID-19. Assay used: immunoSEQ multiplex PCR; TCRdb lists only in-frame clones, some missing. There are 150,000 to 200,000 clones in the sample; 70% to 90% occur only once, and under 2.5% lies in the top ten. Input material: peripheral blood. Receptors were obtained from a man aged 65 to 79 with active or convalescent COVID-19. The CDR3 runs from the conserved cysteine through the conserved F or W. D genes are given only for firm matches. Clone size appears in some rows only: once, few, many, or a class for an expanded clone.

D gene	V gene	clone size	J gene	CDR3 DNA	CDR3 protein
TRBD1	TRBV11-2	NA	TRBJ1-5	TGTGCCAGCAGCTTACGGGCGGACAGGGGGGATCAGCCCCAGCATTTT	CASSLRADRGDQPQHF
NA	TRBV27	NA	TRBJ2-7	TGTGCCAGCAGTTCGACGGGAGTTAAAATCTACGAGCAGTACTTC	CASSSTGVKIYEQYF
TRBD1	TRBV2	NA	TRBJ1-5	TGTGCCAGCATAGAGGGGGCGCAAAGTCAGCCCCAGCATTTT	CASIEGAQSQPQHF
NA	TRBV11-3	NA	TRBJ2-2	TGTGCCAGCAGCCCGTCGGGTACATCTGGCCGCGGGGAGCTGTTTTTT	CASSPSGTSGRGELFF
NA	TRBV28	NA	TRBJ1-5	TGTGCCAGCAGTTTATCCGGTTCCCTCAATCAGCCCCAGCATTTT	CASSLSGSLNQPQHF
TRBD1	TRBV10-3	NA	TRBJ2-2	TGTGCCATCAGCGGACAGGGTAACGGGGAGCTGTTTTTT	CAISGQGNGELFF
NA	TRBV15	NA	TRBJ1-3	TGTGCCACCAGCAGAGATTTTGGGGGCGGAACTGGAAACACCATATATTTT	CATSRDFGGGTGNTIYF
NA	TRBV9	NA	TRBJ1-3	TGTGCCAGCAGCGGGGGCAACTCTGGAAACACCATATATTTT	CASSGGNSGNTIYF
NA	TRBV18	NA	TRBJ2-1	TGTGCCAGCTCACCCACCCAGGGACTCAGAAACAATGAGCAGTTCTTC	CASSPTQGLRNNEQFF
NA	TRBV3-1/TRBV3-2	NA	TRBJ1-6	TGTGCCAGCAGCCAAGTTGAGGGCTCCTATAATTCACCCCTCCACTTT	CASSQVEGSYNSPLHF
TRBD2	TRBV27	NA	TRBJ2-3	TGTGCCAGCAGTCTGCGGACTAGCGGGGGGCTGAGCACAGATACGCAGTATTTT	CASSLRTSGGLSTDTQYF
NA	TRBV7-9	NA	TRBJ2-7	TGTGCCAGCAGTGGGCTAGCAGTATACGAGCAGTACTTC	CASSGLAVYEQYF
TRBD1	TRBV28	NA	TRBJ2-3	TGTGCCAGCAGCTCCCCCCGACAGGGAAGAACTGCAGATACGCAGTATTTT	CASSSPRQGRTADTQYF
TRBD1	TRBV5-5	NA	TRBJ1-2	TGTGCCAGTCAACCGGACAGGGGGCAAGGCTACACCTTC	CASQPDRGQGYTF
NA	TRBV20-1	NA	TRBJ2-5	TGCAGTGCTAGTTCATTGCGGGATAAGCAAGAGACCCAGTACTTC	CSASSLRDKQETQYF
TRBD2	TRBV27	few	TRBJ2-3	TGTGCCAGCAGGGGGGGACTACTCTACCGCACAGATACGCAGTATTTT	CASRGGLLYRTDTQYF
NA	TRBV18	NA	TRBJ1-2	TGTGCCAGCTCACCGAACATCCGGGACACAATCAACTATGGCTACACCTTC	CASSPNIRDTINYGYTF
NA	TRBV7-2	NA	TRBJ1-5	TGTGCCAGCAGCTTAGTGTCGTATAGCAATCAGCCCCAGCATTTT	CASSLVSYSNQPQHF
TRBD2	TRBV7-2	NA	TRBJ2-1	TGTGCCACCAGAAAGTGGGGGCGGGGGGTAAATGAGCAGTTCTTC	CATRKWGRGVNEQFF
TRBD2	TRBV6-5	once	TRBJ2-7	TGTGCCAGCAGCCCGGGACTAACTTTCTCCTACGAGCAGTACTTC	CASSPGLTFSYEQYF
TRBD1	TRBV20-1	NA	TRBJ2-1	TGCAGTGCTAGTCAGTGGCTAGGGGGCCTGATCTACAATGAGCAGTTCTTC	CSASQWLGGLIYNEQFF
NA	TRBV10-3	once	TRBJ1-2	TGTGCCATCAGTGGAGATGGCTATGGCTACACCTTC	CAISGDGYGYTF
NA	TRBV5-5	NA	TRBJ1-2	TGTGCCAGCAGCTTGGTACAAGCGGACTATGGCTACACCTTC	CASSLVQADYGYTF
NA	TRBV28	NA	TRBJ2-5	TGTGCCAGCAGCCGTCCGGGGGAGACCCAGTACTTC	CASSRPGETQYF
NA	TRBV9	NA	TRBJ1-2	TGTGCCAGCAGCGTAGGGACGGGGAACTATGGCTACACCTTC	CASSVGTGNYGYTF
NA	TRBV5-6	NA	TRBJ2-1	TGTGCCAGCAGCTATCCGAACAGGGACCTTTACAATGAGCAGTTCTTC	CASSYPNRDLYNEQFF
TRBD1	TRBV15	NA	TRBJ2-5	TGTGCCACCAGCAGAGGCGAGGGGACAGGGGGCGAAGAGACCCAGTACTTC	CATSRGEGTGGEETQYF
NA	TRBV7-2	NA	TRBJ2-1	TGTGCCAGCAGCTTAGGGGGTGAGCGGGAGTTCTTC	CASSLGGEREFF
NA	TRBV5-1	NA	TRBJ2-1	TGCGCCAGCAGCTTGGAGCGTAACTCCTACAATGAGCAGTTCTTC	CASSLERNSYNEQFF
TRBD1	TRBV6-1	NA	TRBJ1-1	TGTGCCAGCAGTGAGCCCCGGGACAGGGCTGGCACTGAAGCTTTCTTT	CASSEPRDRAGTEAFF
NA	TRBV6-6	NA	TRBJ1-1	TGTGCCAGCAGCATGACAGGAGCGAACACTGAAGCTTTCTTT	CASSMTGANTEAFF
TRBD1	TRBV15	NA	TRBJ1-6	TGTGCCACCAGCAGGGGCGGGACAGGGTTTTCACCCCTCCACTTT	CATSRGGTGFSPLHF
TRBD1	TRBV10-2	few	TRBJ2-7	TGCGCCAGCTCCGGAGGGACAGGGGGCTACGAGCAGTACTTC	CASSGGTGGYEQYF
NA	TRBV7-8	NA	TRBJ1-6	TGTGCCAGCAGCTTAGTCCGGGCGGGGGTAGGTTCACCCCTCCACTTT	CASSLVRAGVGSPLHF
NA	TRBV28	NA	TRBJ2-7	TGTGCCAGCAGTTCAGGCCCCCCGCAGGGCTACGAGCAGTACTTC	CASSSGPPQGYEQYF
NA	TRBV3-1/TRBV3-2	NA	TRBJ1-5	TGTGCCAGCAGCCAATCCCGGGATCGGGGACAGCCCCAGCATTTT	CASSQSRDRGQPQHF
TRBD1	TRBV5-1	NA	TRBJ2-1	TGCGCCAGCAGCTTGACCGGGACAGCTTACAATGAGCAGTTCTTC	CASSLTGTAYNEQFF
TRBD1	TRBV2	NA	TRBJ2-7	TGTGCCAGCAGCGAACTGGGACAGGGGGTGGGCGAGCAGTACTTC	CASSELGQGVGEQYF
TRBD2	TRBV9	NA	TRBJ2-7	TGTGCCAGCAGCGTATCTAGCGGGAGCTCCTACGAGCAGTACTTC	CASSVSSGSSYEQYF
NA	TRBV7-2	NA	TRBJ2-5	TGTGCCAGCAGCCCAGAGGCCGAGACCCAGTACTTC	CASSPEAETQYF
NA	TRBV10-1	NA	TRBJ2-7	TGCGCCAGCATCTCGCAATTCTCCTTCAGGGGAATCTCCTACGAGCAGTACTTC	CASISQFSFRGISYEQYF
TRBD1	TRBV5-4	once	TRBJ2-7	TGTGCCAGCAGCTTGGACCAGGGACAGATTAACTACGAGCAGTACTTC	CASSLDQGQINYEQYF
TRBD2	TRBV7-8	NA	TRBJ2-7	TGTGCCAGCAGCTTGGGACTAGAATACGAGCAGTACTTC	CASSLGLEYEQYF
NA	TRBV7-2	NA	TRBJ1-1	TGTGCCAGCAGCTCCCACCTTGGGGGGGTTACTGAAGCTTTCTTT	CASSSHLGGVTEAFF
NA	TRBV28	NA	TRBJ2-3	TGTGCCAGCAGTTTTGGGGCCGCCGTAAATACGCAGTATTTT	CASSFGAAVNTQYF
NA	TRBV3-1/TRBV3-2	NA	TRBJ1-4	TGTGCCAGCAGAGGGGGACCGAATGAAAAACTGTTTTTT	CASRGGPNEKLFF
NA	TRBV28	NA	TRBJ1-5	TGTGCCAGCAGTACGCCCCCCGGTAGCAATCAGCCCCAGCATTTT	CASSTPPGSNQPQHF
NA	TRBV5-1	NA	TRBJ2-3	TGCGCCAGCAGCTCCGGGACTGGCCCAACAGATACGCAGTATTTT	CASSSGTGPTDTQYF
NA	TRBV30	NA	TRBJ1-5	TGTGCCTGGAGTCCAGGCTACAATCAGCCCCAGCATTTT	CAWSPGYNQPQHF
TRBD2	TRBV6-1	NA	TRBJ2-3	TGTGCCAGCAGTGAACACTCCGGGACTAGACTCCCCCGCCCGCGCACAGATACGCAGTATTTT	CASSEHSGTRLPRPRTDTQYF
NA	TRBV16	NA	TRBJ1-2	TGTGCCAGCAGCCAGAATCTGGTGCTAAATGGCTACACCTTC	CASSQNLVLNGYTF
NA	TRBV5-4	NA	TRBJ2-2	TGTGCCAGCAGCAGGGGGTCATCCGGGGAGCTGTTTTTT	CASSRGSSGELFF
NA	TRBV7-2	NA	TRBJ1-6	TGTGCCAGCAGCCAACAGGCTAGTAATTCACCCCTCCACTTT	CASSQQASNSPLHF
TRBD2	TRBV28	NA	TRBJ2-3	TGTGCCAGCAGTCTCCCCAGTAGCGGGGGGGGGCAGGGAGATACGCAGTATTTT	CASSLPSSGGGQGDTQYF
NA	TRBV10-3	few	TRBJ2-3	TGTGCCATCAGTGAGCCCCGTGCAGATACGCAGTATTTT	CAISEPRADTQYF
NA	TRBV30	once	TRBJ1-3	TGTGCCCGGACAACGGGATCTGGAAACACCATATATTTT	CARTTGSGNTIYF
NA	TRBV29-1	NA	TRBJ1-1	TGCAGCGTACTATTGCAGGGCTCTGAAGCTTTCTTT	CSVLLQGSEAFF
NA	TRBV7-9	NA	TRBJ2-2	TGTGCCAGCAGCTTAGAGGACAGTGCGAACACCGGGGAGCTGTTTTTT	CASSLEDSANTGELFF
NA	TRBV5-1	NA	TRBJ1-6	TGCGCCAGCAGCTTGGAGGGGGGGAGCTCACCCCTCCACTTT	CASSLEGGSSPLHF
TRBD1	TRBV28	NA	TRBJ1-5	TGTGCCAGCAGGCTAACAGGGGTCAATCAGCCCCAGCATTTT	CASRLTGVNQPQHF